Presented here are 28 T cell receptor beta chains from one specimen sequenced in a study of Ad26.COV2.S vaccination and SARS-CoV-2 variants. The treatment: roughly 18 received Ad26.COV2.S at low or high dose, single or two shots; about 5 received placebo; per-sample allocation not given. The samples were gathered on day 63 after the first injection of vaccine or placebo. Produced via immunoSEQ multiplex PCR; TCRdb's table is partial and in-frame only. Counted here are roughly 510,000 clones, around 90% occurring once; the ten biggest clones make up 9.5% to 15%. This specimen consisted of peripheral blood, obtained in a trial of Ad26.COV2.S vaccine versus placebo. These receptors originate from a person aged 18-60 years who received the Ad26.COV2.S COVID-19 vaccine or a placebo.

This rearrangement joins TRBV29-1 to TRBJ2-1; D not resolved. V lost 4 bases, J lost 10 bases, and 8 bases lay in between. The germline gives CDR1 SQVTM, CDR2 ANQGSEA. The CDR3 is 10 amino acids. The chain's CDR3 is CSVGAKEQFF. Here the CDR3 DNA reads TGCAGCGTTGGTGCAAAAGAGCAGTTCTTC.

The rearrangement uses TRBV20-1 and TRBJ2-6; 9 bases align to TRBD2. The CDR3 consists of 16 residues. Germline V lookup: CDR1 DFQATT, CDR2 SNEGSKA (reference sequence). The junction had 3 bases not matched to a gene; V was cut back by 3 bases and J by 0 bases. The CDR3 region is CSASSGGFSGANVLTF. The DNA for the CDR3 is TGCAGTGCTAGTAGCGGGGGATTCTCTGGGGCCAACGTCCTGACTTTC.

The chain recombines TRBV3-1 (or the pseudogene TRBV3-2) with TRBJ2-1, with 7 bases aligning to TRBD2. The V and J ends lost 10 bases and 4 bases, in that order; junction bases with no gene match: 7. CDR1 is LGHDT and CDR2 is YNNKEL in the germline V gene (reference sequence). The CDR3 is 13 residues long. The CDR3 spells CATMRGGYNEQFF. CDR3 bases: TGTGCCACCATGCGCGGGGGATACAATGAGCAGTTCTTC.

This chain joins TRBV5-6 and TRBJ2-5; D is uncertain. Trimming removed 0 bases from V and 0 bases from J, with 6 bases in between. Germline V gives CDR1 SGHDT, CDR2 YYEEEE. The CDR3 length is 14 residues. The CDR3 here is CASSLAGYQETQYF. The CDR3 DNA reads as TGTGCCAGCAGCTTGGCGGGTTACCAAGAGACCCAGTACTTC.

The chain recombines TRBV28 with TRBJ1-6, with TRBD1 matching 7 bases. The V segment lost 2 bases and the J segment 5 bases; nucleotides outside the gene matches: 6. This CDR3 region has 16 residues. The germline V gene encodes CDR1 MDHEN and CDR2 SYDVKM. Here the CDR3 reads CASSLARDRDNSPLHF. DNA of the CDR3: TGTGCCAGCAGTTTAGCCCGGGACAGAGATAATTCACCCCTCCACTTT. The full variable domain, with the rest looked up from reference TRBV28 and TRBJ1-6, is DVKVTQSSRYLVKRTGEKVFLECVQDMDHENMFWYRQDPGLGLRLIYFSYDVKMKEKGDIPEGYSVSREKKERFSLILESASTNQTSMYLCASSLARDRDNSPLHFGNGTRLTVT.

In nucleotides, the CDR3 is TGTGCCAGCAGCTTAGGGGGGACGGTCGCCTACGAGCAGTACTTC. Its translation is CASSLGGTVAYEQYF. The V and J genes are TRBV5-6 and TRBJ2-7; D tentatively reads TRBD1 or TRBD2 (6 bases each). The germline V and J ends were trimmed by 2 bases and 2 bases, with 14 bases remaining between them. The CDR3 runs to 15 residues. The germline V gene encodes CDR1 SGHDT and CDR2 YYEEEE.

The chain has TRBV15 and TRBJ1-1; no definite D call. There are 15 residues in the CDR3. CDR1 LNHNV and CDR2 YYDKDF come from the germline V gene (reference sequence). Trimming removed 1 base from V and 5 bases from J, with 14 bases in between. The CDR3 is CATSRVGGGGTEAFF. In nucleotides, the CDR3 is TGTGCCACCAGCAGAGTGGGTGGCGGTGGGACTGAAGCTTTCTTT.

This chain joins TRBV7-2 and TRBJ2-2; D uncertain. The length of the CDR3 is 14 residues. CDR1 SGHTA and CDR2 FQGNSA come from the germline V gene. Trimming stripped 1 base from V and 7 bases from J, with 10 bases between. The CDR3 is CASSLVQARGELFF. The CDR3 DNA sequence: TGTGCCAGCAGCTTAGTCCAAGCTCGCGGGGAGCTGTTTTTT.

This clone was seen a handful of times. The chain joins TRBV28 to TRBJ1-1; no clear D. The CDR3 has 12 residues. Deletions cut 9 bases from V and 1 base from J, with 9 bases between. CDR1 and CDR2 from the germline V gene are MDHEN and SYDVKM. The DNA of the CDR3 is TGTGCCAGTGACACCCCGAACACTGAAGCTTTCTTT. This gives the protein CASDTPNTEAFF.

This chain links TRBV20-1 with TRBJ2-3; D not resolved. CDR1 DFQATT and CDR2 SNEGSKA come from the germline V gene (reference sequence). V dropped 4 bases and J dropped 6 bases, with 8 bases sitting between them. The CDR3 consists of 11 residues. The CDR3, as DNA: TGCAGTGCTATCAGGCGGGATACGCAGTATTTT. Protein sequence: CSAIRRDTQYF.

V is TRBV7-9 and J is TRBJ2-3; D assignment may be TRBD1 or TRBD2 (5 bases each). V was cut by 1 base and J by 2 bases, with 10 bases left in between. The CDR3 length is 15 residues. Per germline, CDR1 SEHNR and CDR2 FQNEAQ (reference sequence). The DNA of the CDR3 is TGTGCCAGCAGCTTAGGGGGACCAAACACAGATACGCAGTATTTT. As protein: CASSLGGPNTDTQYF.

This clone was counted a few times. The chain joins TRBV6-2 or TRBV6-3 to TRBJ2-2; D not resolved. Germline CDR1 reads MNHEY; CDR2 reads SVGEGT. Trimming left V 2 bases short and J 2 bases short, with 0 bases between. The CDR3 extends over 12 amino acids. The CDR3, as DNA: TGTGCCAGCAGTTACAACACCGGGGAGCTGTTTTTT. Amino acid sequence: CASSYNTGELFF.

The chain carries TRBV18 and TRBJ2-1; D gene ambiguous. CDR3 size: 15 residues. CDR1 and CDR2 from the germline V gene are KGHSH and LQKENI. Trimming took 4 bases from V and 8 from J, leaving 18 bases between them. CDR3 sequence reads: CASSQASFPVYEQFF. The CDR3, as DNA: TGTGCCAGCTCACAGGCTAGTTTTCCGGTCTATGAGCAGTTCTTC. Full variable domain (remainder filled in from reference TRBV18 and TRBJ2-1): NAGVMQNPRHLVRRRGQEARLRCSPMKGHSHVYWYRQLPEEGLKFMVYLQKENIIDESGMPKERFSAEFPKEGPSILRIQQVVRGDSAAYFCASSQASFPVYEQFFGPGTRLTVL.

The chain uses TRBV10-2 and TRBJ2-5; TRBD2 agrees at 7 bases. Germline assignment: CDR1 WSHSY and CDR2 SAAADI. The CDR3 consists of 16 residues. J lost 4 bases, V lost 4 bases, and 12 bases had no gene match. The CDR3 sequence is CASSAIGREGRETQYF. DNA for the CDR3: TGCGCCAGCAGTGCGATAGGCAGGGAGGGGCGAGAGACCCAGTACTTC.

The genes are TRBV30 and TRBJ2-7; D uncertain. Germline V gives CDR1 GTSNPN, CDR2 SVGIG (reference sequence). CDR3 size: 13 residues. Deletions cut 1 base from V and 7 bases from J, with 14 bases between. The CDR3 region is CAWSAQITREQYF. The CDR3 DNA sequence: TGTGCCTGGAGTGCCCAAATCACCCGGGAGCAGTACTTC.

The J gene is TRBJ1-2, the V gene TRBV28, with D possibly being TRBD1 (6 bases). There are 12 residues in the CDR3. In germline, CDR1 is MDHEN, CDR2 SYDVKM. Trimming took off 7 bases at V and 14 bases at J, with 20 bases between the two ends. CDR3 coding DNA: TGTGCCAGCAAGGGGGGGAGAAAGACATTAACCTTC. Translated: CASKGGRKTLTF.

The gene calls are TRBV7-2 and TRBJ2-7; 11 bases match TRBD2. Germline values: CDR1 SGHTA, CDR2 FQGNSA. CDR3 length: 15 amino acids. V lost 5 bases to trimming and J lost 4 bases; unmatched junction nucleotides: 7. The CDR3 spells CASSATSGSWYEQYF. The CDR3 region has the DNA TGTGCCAGCAGCGCAACTAGCGGGAGTTGGTACGAGCAGTACTTC.

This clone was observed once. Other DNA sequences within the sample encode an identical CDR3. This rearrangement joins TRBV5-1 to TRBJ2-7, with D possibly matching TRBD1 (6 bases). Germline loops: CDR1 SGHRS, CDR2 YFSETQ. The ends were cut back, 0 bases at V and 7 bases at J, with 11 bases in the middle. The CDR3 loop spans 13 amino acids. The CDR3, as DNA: TGCGCCAGCAGCTTGGGGGGGCCGGGGGAGCAGTACTTC. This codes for CASSLGGPGEQYF.

In nucleotides, the CDR3 is TGTGCCACCAGAAATCGGCTAGCGGTACAGCTAGCCAAAAACATTCAGTACTTC. Protein sequence: CATRNRLAVQLAKNIQYF. The chain combines TRBV21-1 with TRBJ2-4; TRBD2 is taken as the D call from the table, unchecked against the DNA. TRBV21-1 is annotated as a pseudogene. There are 18 residues in the CDR3.

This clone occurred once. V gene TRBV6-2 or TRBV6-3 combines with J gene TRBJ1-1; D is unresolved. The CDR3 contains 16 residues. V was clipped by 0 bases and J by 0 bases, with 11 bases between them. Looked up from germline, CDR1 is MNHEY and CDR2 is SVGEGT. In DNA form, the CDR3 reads TGTGCCAGCAGTTACTCGTGGGATTCCGTGAACACTGAAGCTTTCTTT. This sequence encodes CASSYSWDSVNTEAFF.

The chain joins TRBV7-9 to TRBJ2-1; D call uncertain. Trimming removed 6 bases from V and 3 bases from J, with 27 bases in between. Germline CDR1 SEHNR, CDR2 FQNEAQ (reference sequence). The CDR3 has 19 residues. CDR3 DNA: TGTGCCAGCAGAGCTTCTCCCTCATTGGGCGGAGCTGACTACAATGAGCAGTTCTTC. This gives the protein CASRASPSLGGADYNEQFF.

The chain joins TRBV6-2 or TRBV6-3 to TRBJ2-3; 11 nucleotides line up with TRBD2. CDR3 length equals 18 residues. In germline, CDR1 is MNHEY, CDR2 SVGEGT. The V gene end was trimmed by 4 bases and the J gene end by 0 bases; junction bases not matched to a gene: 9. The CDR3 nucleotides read TGTGCCAGCAGTTTCCGTCGGACTAGCGGGCTTAGCACAGATACGCAGTATTTT. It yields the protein CASSFRRTSGLSTDTQYF.

CDR3 bases: TGTGCCAGCAGCGTAGGTGGGACGCAGTATTTT. Protein: CASSVGGTQYF. V gene TRBV9 combines with J gene TRBJ2-3; D not resolved. V was pared by 0 bases and J by 9 bases, with 5 bases between. CDR1 is SGDLS and CDR2 is YYNGEE in the germline V gene. CDR3 length: 11 amino acids.

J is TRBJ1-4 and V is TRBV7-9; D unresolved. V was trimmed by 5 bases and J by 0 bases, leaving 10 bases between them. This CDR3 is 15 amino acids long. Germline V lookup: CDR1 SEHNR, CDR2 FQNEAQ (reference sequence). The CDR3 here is CASSPDGATNEKLFF. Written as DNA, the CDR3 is TGTGCCAGCAGCCCTGACGGTGCAACTAATGAAAAACTGTTTTTT.

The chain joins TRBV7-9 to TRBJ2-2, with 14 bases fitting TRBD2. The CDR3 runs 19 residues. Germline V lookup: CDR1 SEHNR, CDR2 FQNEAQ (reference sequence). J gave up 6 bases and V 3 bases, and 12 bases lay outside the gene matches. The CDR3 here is CASSFLGTSGSFGPGELFF. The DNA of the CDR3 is TGTGCCAGCAGCTTCCTCGGGACTAGCGGGAGTTTTGGTCCCGGGGAGCTGTTTTTT.

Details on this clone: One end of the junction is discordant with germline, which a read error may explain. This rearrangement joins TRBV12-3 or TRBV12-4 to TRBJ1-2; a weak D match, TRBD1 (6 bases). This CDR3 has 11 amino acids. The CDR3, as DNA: TGTGCCAGCAGCCGGGTGGGGGCAGCAGCTTTC. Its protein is CASSRVGAAAF.

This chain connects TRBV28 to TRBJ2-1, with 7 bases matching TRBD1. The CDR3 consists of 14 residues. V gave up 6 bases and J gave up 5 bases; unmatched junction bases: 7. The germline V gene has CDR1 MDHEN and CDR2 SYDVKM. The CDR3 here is CASRPGGFHNEQFF. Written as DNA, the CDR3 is TGTGCCAGCAGACCAGGGGGTTTTCACAATGAGCAGTTCTTC.

CDR3 in DNA: TGTGCCTGGAGTGGTTCTGGAAACACCATATATTTT. Its protein is CAWSGSGNTIYF. J is TRBJ1-3 and V is TRBV30; no clear D. V lost 1 base, J lost 1 base, and 2 bases lay in between. Germline CDR1 reads GTSNPN; CDR2 reads SVGIG (reference sequence). CDR3 size: 12 residues.